Below are 18 T cell receptor beta chains sequenced from a single sample in a study of blood T cell repertoires in COVID-19. TCRdb's table, derived via immunoSEQ multiplex PCR, lists solely in-frame clones and lacks some. Of around 130,000 clones in the sample, around 88% were seen once. The sequencing sample was made of PBMCs or T cells enriched from blood (not recorded which). These TCRs come from a woman in her 50s who had recovered from COVID-19.

This clone appeared once. This chain uses TRBV7-9 with TRBJ1-6; 10 positions match TRBD1. Germline V lookup: CDR1 SEHNR, CDR2 FQNEAQ (reference sequence). V lost 2 bases and J lost 12; bases outside the gene matches: 4. The CDR3 loop spans 14 amino acids. For the CDR3, the DNA is TGTGCCAGCAGCTTACTCGGGACAGGGGTACCCCTCCACTTT. Translated: CASSLLGTGVPLHF. Full variable domain (remainder filled in from reference TRBV7-9 and TRBJ1-6): DTGVSQNPRHKITKRGQNVTFRCDPISEHNRLYWYRQTLGQGPEFLTYFQNEAQLEKSRLLSDRFSAERPKGSFSTLEIQRTEQGDSAMYLCASSLLGTGVPLHFGNGTRLTVT.

This clone has just one count. This chain connects TRBV5-1 to TRBJ2-1, with 11 positions matching TRBD1. The CDR3 consists of 15 residues. The V gene's germline CDR1 is SGHRS and CDR2 YFSETQ. V lost 3 bases and J lost 7; bases outside the gene matches: 6. CDR3 sequence reads: CASSSGTGGFNEQFF. CDR3 sequence (DNA): TGCGCCAGCAGCTCAGGGACAGGGGGGTTTAATGAGCAGTTCTTC.

The CDR3 nucleotides are TGTGCCAGTAGGGGGACCGGGACAGTAAATCAGCCCCAGCATTTT. Translating gives CASRGTGTVNQPQHF. The chain employs TRBV19 and TRBJ1-5; 7 nucleotides align to TRBD1. V gave up 6 bases and J gave up 4 bases; unmatched junction bases: 9. This CDR3 has 15 amino acids. Germline assignment: CDR1 LNHDA and CDR2 SQIVND (reference sequence).

This clone showed up just once. The J gene is TRBJ1-1, the V gene TRBV7-2, with 7 bases fitting TRBD1. Germline CDR1 SGHTA, CDR2 FQGNSA. V lost 5 bases, J lost 0 bases, and 3 bases stayed unmatched. The CDR3 covers 14 residues. CDR3 DNA sequence: TGTGCCAGCAGCGTACAGGGGATGAACACTGAAGCTTTCTTT. This encodes CASSVQGMNTEAFF.

V and J are TRBV11-3 and TRBJ1-1; D uncertain. CDR3 length: 14 amino acids. V shed 3 bases and J shed 0 bases, with 8 bases lying between them. Germline V gene sequence: CDR1 SGHNT, CDR2 YENEEA. The CDR3 coding sequence is TGTGCCAGCAGCTTGCGGATTATGAACACTGAAGCTTTCTTT. Protein: CASSLRIMNTEAFF.

V is TRBV6-5 and J is TRBJ2-1; possible D gene TRBD1, 5 bases. Germline CDR1 reads MNHEY; CDR2 reads SVGAGI. The CDR3 contains 13 residues. Deletions cut 4 bases from V and 4 bases from J, with 8 bases between. CDR3 sequence: CASSSRQYNEQFF. CDR3 coding DNA: TGTGCCAGCAGTTCTCGACAGTACAATGAGCAGTTCTTC.

The rearrangement joins TRBV11-2 to TRBJ2-1, with 10 positions matching TRBD2. The CDR3 contains 15 residues. Germline-derived CDR1 and CDR2 are SGHAT and FQNNGV. V shed 4 bases and J 5 bases; nucleotides not matched to a gene: 5. CDR3 sequence: CASSSTSGADNEQFF. The CDR3 nucleotides read TGTGCCAGCAGCTCTACTAGCGGGGCCGACAATGAGCAGTTCTTC.

The rearrangement uses TRBV4-1 and TRBJ1-2, with TRBD1 matching 7 bases. Germline values: CDR1 MGHRA, CDR2 YSYEKL. V was pared by 7 bases and J by 6 bases, with 8 bases of the junction left unmatched. CDR3 length: 13 amino acids. CDR3 sequence (DNA): TGCGCCAGCAAAAAAACAGGGGAACATGGCTACACCTTC. Protein: CASKKTGEHGYTF.

The chain uses TRBV7-9 and TRBJ2-7; a weak D match, TRBD2 (6 bases). This CDR3 is 14 amino acids long. V was cut by 2 bases and J by 6 bases, with 14 bases left in between. From germline, CDR1 is SEHNR and CDR2 FQNEAQ (reference sequence). CDR3: CASSLNTGAIEQYF. The DNA for the CDR3 is TGTGCCAGCAGCTTAAACACGGGAGCTATCGAGCAGTACTTC.

The chain is built from TRBV11-2 and TRBJ1-2, with 8 bases fitting TRBD1. Trimming at V came to 5 bases and at J to 7 bases, leaving 12 bases not matched to a gene. The CDR3 totals 15 residues. In germline, CDR1 is SGHAT, CDR2 FQNNGV. CDR3 DNA sequence: TGTGCCAGCAGCGTACGCCGGGACAGGAGGGGTGGCTACACCTTC. This sequence encodes CASSVRRDRRGGYTF. The whole variable domain, remainder taken from reference TRBV11-2 and TRBJ1-2, is EAGVAQSPRYKIIEKRQSVAFWCNPISGHATLYWYQQILGQGPKLLIQFQNNGVVDDSQLPKDRFSAERLKGVDSTLKIQPAKLEDSAVYLCASSVRRDRRGGYTFGSGTRLTVV.

This sequence joins TRBV7-9 and TRBJ1-5; maybe TRBD1 (5 bases). CDR3 length: 16 residues. V was shortened by 2 bases and J by 7 bases, with 18 bases between the two germline ends. The germline V gene encodes CDR1 SEHNR and CDR2 FQNEAQ (reference sequence). The CDR3 coding sequence is TGTGCCAGCAGCTTATGGTGGGGCGGGGTAGAACAGCCCCAGCATTTT. Residues: CASSLWWGGVEQPQHF.

Worth noting for this clone: One end of the junction does not line up with germline, which may come from a read error. The V call is TRBV10-2, the J call TRBJ2-7; 7 positions agree with TRBD2. CDR1 and CDR2 from the germline V gene are WSHSY and SAAADI. The CDR3 totals 10 residues. CDR3 bases: TGCGCCAGCAGTGATGGGACTACAAAGTTC. This encodes CASSDGTTKF.

This clone was picked up one time. The chain uses TRBV10-3 and TRBJ1-5; possible D gene TRBD1, 6 bases. The CDR3 extends over 18 amino acids. CDR1 is ENHRY and CDR2 is SYGVKD in the germline V gene. The V end lost 4 bases, the J end lost 0 bases, and 19 bases lay between the germline ends. The CDR3 is CAISGETGIPLSNQPQHF. CDR3 DNA sequence: TGTGCCATCAGTGGCGAGACAGGAATCCCCCTTAGCAATCAGCCCCAGCATTTT.

V and J are TRBV29-1 and TRBJ2-2, with D possibly being TRBD1 (6 bases). Trimming cost V 3 bases and J 5 bases, with 19 bases left between them. Germline loops: CDR1 SQVTM, CDR2 ANQGSEA. The CDR3 covers 16 residues. This CDR3 reads CSVETLDRGGTGELFF. The CDR3 DNA reads TGCAGCGTTGAGACCTTGGACAGAGGGGGAACCGGGGAGCTGTTTTTT.

The genes are TRBV7-8 and TRBJ1-2; no definite D call. This CDR3 region has 14 residues. The V gene's germline CDR1 is SGHVS and CDR2 FQNEAQ. V lost 2 bases, J lost 8 bases, and 15 bases lay in between. The CDR3 here is CASSLYERGRGYTF. The CDR3 DNA sequence: TGTGCCAGCAGCTTATACGAGCGGGGTAGGGGCTACACCTTC.

This clone showed up just once. V gene TRBV11-2 combines with J gene TRBJ1-2; 12 positions match TRBD1. The CDR3 has 18 amino acids. In germline, CDR1 is SGHAT, CDR2 FQNNGV. With 4 bases clipped from V and 3 bases from J, the junction kept 12 bases outside the gene matches. The CDR3: CASSSRGTGGFLDYGYTF. CDR3 DNA sequence: TGTGCCAGCAGCTCACGAGGGACAGGGGGCTTTTTGGACTATGGCTACACCTTC.

V gene TRBV6-2 or TRBV6-3 combines with J gene TRBJ1-6, with a tentative D call TRBD1 (6 bases). CDR1 and CDR2 from the germline V gene are MNHEY and SVGEGT. The length of the CDR3 is 13 residues. V was clipped by 4 bases and J by 9 bases, with 10 bases between them. The CDR3 protein is CASSLQGISPLHF. The CDR3 coding sequence is TGTGCCAGCAGTTTACAGGGAATTTCACCCCTCCACTTT.

The J gene is TRBJ2-5, the V gene TRBV19; TRBD1 might be the D (6 bases). This CDR3 contains 14 residues. V was shortened by 7 bases and J by 7 bases, with 19 bases between the two germline ends. CDR1 is LNHDA and CDR2 is SQIVND in the germline V gene (reference sequence). The CDR3 protein is CASNTGQDVRTQYF. As DNA, the CDR3 is TGTGCCAGTAATACAGGGCAGGACGTTCGGACCCAGTACTTC.